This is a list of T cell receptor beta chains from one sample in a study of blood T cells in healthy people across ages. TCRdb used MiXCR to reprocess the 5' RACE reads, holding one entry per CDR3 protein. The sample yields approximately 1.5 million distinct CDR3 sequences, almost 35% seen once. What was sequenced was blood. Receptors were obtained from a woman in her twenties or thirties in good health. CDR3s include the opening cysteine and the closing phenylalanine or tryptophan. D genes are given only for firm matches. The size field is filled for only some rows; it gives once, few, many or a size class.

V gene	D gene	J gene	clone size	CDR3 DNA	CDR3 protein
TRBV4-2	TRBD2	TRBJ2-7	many	TGTGCCAGCAGCCATAGGAAACAACGGACTAGCGGGACCTACGAGCAGTACTTC	CASSHRKQRTSGTYEQYF
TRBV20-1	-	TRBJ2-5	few	TGCAGTGCTAGGCCCCTTGCGGGGCAAGAGACCCAGTACTTC	CSARPLAGQETQYF
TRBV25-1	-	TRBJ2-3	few	TGTGCCAGCAGTGAACAGGGGCGAGATACGCAGTATTTT	CASSEQGRDTQYF
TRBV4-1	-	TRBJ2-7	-	TGCGCCAGCAGCCAAGATCTTACGGCTTTCTCCTACGAGCAGTACTTC	CASSQDLTAFSYEQYF
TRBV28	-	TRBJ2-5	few	TGTGCCAGCAGCCTCAGGGAACCTCTGGAGACCCAGTACTTC	CASSLREPLETQYF
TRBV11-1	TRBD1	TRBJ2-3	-	TGTGCCAGCAGCCCCCGGGACAGGGGTCCCTCGAGCACAGATACGCAGTATTTT	CASSPRDRGPSSTDTQYF
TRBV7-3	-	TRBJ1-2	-	TGTGCCAGCAGCCCCGGACCGAATAAGGACTATGGCTACACCTTC	CASSPGPNKDYGYTF
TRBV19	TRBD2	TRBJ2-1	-	TGTGCCAGTAGTAAAATCGGACTAGCGGGAGGGTACAATGAGCAGTTCTTC	CASSKIGLAGGYNEQFF
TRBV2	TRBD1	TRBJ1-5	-	TGTGCCAGCAGCGGGGGACAGGGTAGACAGCCCCAGCATTTT	CASSGGQGRQPQHF
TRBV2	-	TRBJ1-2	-	TGTGCCAGCGGGCTGAAGACTAACTATGGCTACACCTTC	CASGLKTNYGYTF
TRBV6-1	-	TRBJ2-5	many	TGTGCCAGCAGGGTATGGGAGGAGGAGACCCAGTACTTC	CASRVWEEETQYF
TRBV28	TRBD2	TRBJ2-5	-	TGTGCCAGCAGTGATCTAGCGGGAGGGGTAGAGACCCAGTACTTC	CASSDLAGGVETQYF
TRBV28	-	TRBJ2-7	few	TGTGCCAGCAACCCGGGCCTCTCGGCCTACGAGCAGTACTTC	CASNPGLSAYEQYF
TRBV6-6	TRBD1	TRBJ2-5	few	TGTGCCAGCAGTTACTGGTGGGACAGACGCGCGGCCGAGACCCAGTACTTC	CASSYWWDRRAAETQYF
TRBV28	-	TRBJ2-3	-	TGTGCCAGCAGTTTGGCGGTCGGGGACACGGATACGCAGTATTTT	CASSLAVGDTDTQYF
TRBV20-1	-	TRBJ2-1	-	TGCAGTGCAACGAGGGGGGGTCTGGCGGCCCGGCGATTGCATGAGCAGTTCTTC	CSATRGGLAARRLHEQFF